These T cell receptor beta chains were read from a single sample in a study of T-cell reconstitution after alpha-beta-depleted transplantation in children. From the PCR reads, TCRdb called clonotypes with MiXCR, one entry per CDR3 protein. This sample yields some 300,000 distinct CDR3 sequences, of which around a tenth are seen a single time; around 7.5% belongs to the top ten. Sequenced material: PBMCs, taken before TCRalphabeta/CD19-depleted stem cell transplant. These receptors came from a boy under two years old with acute myeloid leukemia, due to receive a stem cell transplant. Both conserved end residues are part of each CDR3. Fields, in order: J gene, D gene, clone size, V gene, CDR3 DNA, CDR3 protein. The D gene is left open where the match is weak. The size field is filled for only some rows; it gives once, few, many or a size class.

TRBJ2-2,TRBD2,many,TRBV28,TGTGCCAGCAGTTTTGGCGGGAGGGTAACCGGGGAGCTGTTTTTT,CASSFGGRVTGELFF
TRBJ2-1,NA,many,TRBV27,TGTGCCAGCAGAAACAGCTACAATGAGCAGTTCTTC,CASRNSYNEQFF
TRBJ1-5,NA,many,TRBV6-1,TGTGCCAGCAGGGAGGGGAATCAGCCCCAGCATTTT,CASREGNQPQHF
TRBJ2-1,NA,many,TRBV5-1,TGCGCCAGCAGCTTGGATGGCGGGCCAGATTACAATGAGCAGTTCTTC,CASSLDGGPDYNEQFF
TRBJ2-5,TRBD1,many,TRBV7-9,TGTGCCAGCAGCCCTCTGTCAGGGGGCGCGTTAGAGACCCAGTACTTC,CASSPLSGGALETQYF
TRBJ2-7,NA,few,TRBV7-2,TGTGCCAGCAGCCCTCTGACAGAGCCCTACGAGCAGTACTTC,CASSPLTEPYEQYF
TRBJ2-1,NA,few,TRBV12-3/TRBV12-4,TGTGCCAGCAGTTTGAAGCCTTATTACAATGAGCAGTTCTTC,CASSLKPYYNEQFF
TRBJ2-5,TRBD1,few,TRBV6-2/TRBV6-3,TGTGCCAGCAGTTACGACTGGACAGGGGCAGGGGAGACCCAGTACTTC,CASSYDWTGAGETQYF
TRBJ2-3,NA,NA,TRBV25-1,TGTGCCAGCGGCTTCGAGTTCGTCTGGTGGGCGACAGATACGCAGTATTTT,CASGFEFVWWATDTQYF
TRBJ1-2,NA,few,TRBV7-2,TGTGCCAGCAGCTTAGCCGGTTGGGGGGCCGGTGGCTACACCTTC,CASSLAGWGAGGYTF
TRBJ2-2,NA,many,TRBV5-1,TGCGCCAGCAGCTTGTCTGGGGGGTCCGGGGAGCTGTTTTTT,CASSLSGGSGELFF
TRBJ2-2,TRBD1,many,TRBV7-3,TGTGCCAGCAGCTTACTCCCAAGGGCCCGGACAGGTGGCGGGGAGCTGTTTTTT,CASSLLPRARTGGGELFF
TRBJ1-5,NA,NA,TRBV29-1,TGCAGCGTTGGGGGCGGTTGGGGTCAGCCCCAGCATTTT,CSVGGGWGQPQHF
TRBJ2-7,NA,many,TRBV12-3/TRBV12-4,TGTGCCAGCAGTTTAGGAGTCATCTCCTACGAGCAGTACTTC,CASSLGVISYEQYF
TRBJ2-1,NA,many,TRBV12-3/TRBV12-4,TGTGCCAGCAGTCCTGGACTGTTTACGGAGGGTGAGCAGTTCTTC,CASSPGLFTEGEQFF
TRBJ1-5,NA,many,TRBV6-1,TGTGCCAGCAGTGAAGGCCGGACTTGGGGCAATCAGCCCCAGCATTTT,CASSEGRTWGNQPQHF
TRBJ2-2,NA,many,TRBV7-9,TGTGCCAGCAGCTTAGCTGCCCATATGAACACCGGGGAGCTGTTTTTT,CASSLAAHMNTGELFF
TRBJ2-1,NA,many,TRBV4-3,TGCGCCAGCAGCCAAGAAGGCGATGCCTACAATGAGCAGTTCTTC,CASSQEGDAYNEQFF
TRBJ2-4,NA,many,TRBV7-2,TGTGCCAGCAGCTCCACAGCGAACATTCAGTACTTC,CASSSTANIQYF
TRBJ1-2,NA,many,TRBV12-3/TRBV12-4,TGTGCCCTGAGATCCCCAGGCAACTATGGCTACACCTTC,CALRSPGNYGYTF
TRBJ2-1,TRBD2,few,TRBV14,TGTGCCAGCAGACGAACTAGCGTCCATGAGCAGTTCTTC,CASRRTSVHEQFF
TRBJ2-1,NA,many,TRBV5-6,TGTGCCAGCAGCTTGGCTCCGAGGAATGAGCAGTTCTTC,CASSLAPRNEQFF
TRBJ2-7,NA,many,TRBV27,TGTGCCAGCAGTTCGCTAGAAGGGGGGGCCTACGAGCAGTACTTC,CASSSLEGGAYEQYF
TRBJ2-7,NA,few,TRBV29-1,TGCAGCGTTGAGGGAGAGGGCGGGCTTTACGAGCAGTACTTC,CSVEGEGGLYEQYF
TRBJ1-1,NA,many,TRBV5-1,TGCGCCAGCAGCTTGATGCCAGACAACACTGAAGCTTTCTTT,CASSLMPDNTEAFF
TRBJ2-2,TRBD2,few,TRBV13,TGTGCCAGCAGCTTGACTAGCCTTTGGGAAACCGGGGAGCTGTTTTTT,CASSLTSLWETGELFF
TRBJ1-2,NA,many,TRBV11-2,TGTGCCAGCAGCCGAATTTTCCAGGGTGCCTATGGCTACACCTTC,CASSRIFQGAYGYTF
TRBJ2-5,TRBD2,NA,TRBV9,TGTGCCAGCAGCGTTGGACTAGCGGGAGCTCTGGGGACCCAGTACTTC,CASSVGLAGALGTQYF
TRBJ1-4,TRBD1,many,TRBV28,TGTGCCAGCAGGTCTCCCAGGGACAGCGGAAATGAAAAACTGTTTTTT,CASRSPRDSGNEKLFF
TRBJ2-7,TRBD2,NA,TRBV29-1,TGCAGCGTTAAGATAGCGGGCCACTACGAGCAGTACTTC,CSVKIAGHYEQYF
TRBJ1-1,NA,many,TRBV28,TGTGCCAGCAGTCTTCTGACTCAGATGGGCACTGAAGCTTTCTTT,CASSLLTQMGTEAFF
TRBJ2-7,TRBD2,many,TRBV20-1,TGCAGTGCTAGGGGAGGGAGCGAGCAGTACTTC,CSARGGSEQYF
TRBJ2-1,NA,many,TRBV7-9,TGTGCCAGCAGCTTAGTGGAGATGAACAATGAGCAGTTCTTC,CASSLVEMNNEQFF
TRBJ1-1,NA,NA,TRBV12-3/TRBV12-4,TGTGCCAGCAAAAGATTGGGACTTAACACTGAAGCTTTCTTT,CASKRLGLNTEAFF
TRBJ2-7,NA,NA,TRBV29-1,TGCAGCGTTGAAGGAGGCGCAGCCTCCTACGAGCAGTACTTC,CSVEGGAASYEQYF
TRBJ1-1,NA,many,TRBV9,TGTGCCAGCAGCGCTTCGGGCACTGAAGCTTTCTTT,CASSASGTEAFF
TRBJ2-1,NA,many,TRBV29-1,TGCAGCGTTGTAAGCAACTACAATGAGCAGTTCTTC,CSVVSNYNEQFF
TRBJ2-1,TRBD1,many,TRBV7-9,TGTGCCAGCAGACTCCCGGGACAGGGGTTATATAATGAGCAGTTCTTC,CASRLPGQGLYNEQFF
TRBJ2-1,NA,few,TRBV20-1,TGCAGTGCTAGGGTCCCAGGGGTCCCCTACAATGAGCAGTTCTTC,CSARVPGVPYNEQFF
TRBJ1-6,NA,NA,TRBV2,TGTGCCAGCAGTGAACCCCAGGGGCGTTCACCCCTCCACTTT,CASSEPQGRSPLHF
TRBJ2-1,NA,few,TRBV4-2,TGTGCCAGCAGCCAAGATTGGTCGACTAACGCGGGCGAGCAGTTCTTC,CASSQDWSTNAGEQFF
TRBJ2-4,TRBD1,NA,TRBV2,TGTGCCAGCAGGGAGGACAGGGGAAACATTCAGTACTTC,CASREDRGNIQYF
TRBJ2-7,NA,many,TRBV29-1,TGCAGCGTTGTAGCGGACCGTACCTACGAGCAGTACTTC,CSVVADRTYEQYF
TRBJ2-7,TRBD2,few,TRBV5-1,TGCGCCAGCAGCTTGGATGTAGGCCGAGAGCGGGAGGGCCCCGAGCAGTACTTC,CASSLDVGREREGPEQYF
TRBJ2-5,TRBD2,many,TRBV11-2,TGTGCCAGCAGCTTAGAAGGGGGTAGCGGGAGGGCCAGGGAGACCCAGTACTTC,CASSLEGGSGRARETQYF
TRBJ2-5,NA,once,TRBV10-3,TGTGCCATCAGTGTGGGCAGTCAAGAGACCCAGTACTTC,CAISVGSQETQYF
TRBJ2-7,NA,many,TRBV15,TGTGCCACCAGCAGAGAGGCGTTGGGCGAGCAGTACTTC,CATSREALGEQYF
TRBJ1-4,NA,many,TRBV29-1,TGCAGCGCTGGGGGGAATGAAAAACTGTTTTTT,CSAGGNEKLFF
TRBJ2-5,NA,many,TRBV12-5,TGTGCTAGTGGTTTTTGGCATGATAGGAAGCAAGAGACCCAGTACTTC,CASGFWHDRKQETQYF
TRBJ2-2,NA,many,TRBV27,TGTGCCAGCAGTCCAGCTAGCGACAACACCGGGGAGCTGTTTTTT,CASSPASDNTGELFF
TRBJ2-1,NA,many,TRBV28,TGTGCCAGCAGTTTATTAATTGCGGGAACGTACAATGAGCAGTTCTTC,CASSLLIAGTYNEQFF